This T cell receptor beta chain derives from a study of beta chain features in type 1 diabetes. This CDR3 region has 16 residues. With 3 bases clipped from V and 5 bases from J, the junction kept 11 bases outside the gene matches. Germline CDR1 is KGHSH and CDR2 is LQKENI. Comments on this clone: Its target is unknown.

Study-wide points: A possible short-template PCR bias applies equally to patients and controls.

Of the isolated RNA, all was reverse transcribed, and so the sequenced material was expressed TCRB transcripts. The protocol was immunoSEQ multiplex PCR, while the TCRdb copy is restricted to in-frame clones and leaves out a portion. The sample shows 150,000 or so clones, 9.2% of them seen only once. One heparinised blood draw, averaging roughly 110 mL, came from each donor. The chain has TRBV18 and TRBJ2-5, with 8 bases matching TRBD1. This clonotype originated in a man younger than 35 in good health. Source material: central memory CD4+ T cells from blood. CDR3 sequence: CASSPRRDRGGETQYF. In nucleotides, the CDR3 is TGTGCCAGCTCACCGCGAAGAGACAGGGGTGGCGAGACCCAGTACTTC.